What follows describes a single TCR beta chain. The antigen it recognizes is unknown. Base-call qualities are not available, and no considerably larger clone is one nucleotide away. Looking up the germline V gene (reference sequence) yields CDR1 SGHNT and CDR2 YYREEE. V is reduced by 4 bases and J by 4 bases, leaving a spacing of 11 bases between them. Measured from the cysteine to the phenylalanine, the CDR3 is 13 residues long. Only the CDR3 portion is preserved as DNA: 39 bases, with reading frame beginning at the first base. The record originates from a study of shared clonotypes between healthy human individuals (TCRdb year 2020). Notes on the research overall: The cohort included a few men and a couple of women between 18 and 49 years of age. Different laboratories and diverse techniques were used to prepare libraries and sequence TCR repertoires, to increase sequencing depth and limit assay-specific biases. Per donor, three plates each were used for CD4 naive and CD4 memory, two for CD8 naive, and one for CD8 memory. Per donor, leukapheresis produced somewhere between about 0.8 and 9 billion PBMCs. The study deeply sequenced blood TCR repertoires of five healthy adults to estimate repertoire size and the extent of clonotype sharing between individuals.

The donors were healthy, HIV-negative adults who had no recently reported acute infections or vaccinations. Only Caucasian adults living in Nashville, Tennessee, USA were represented among the donors. CD4+ T cells were enriched by magnetic negative selection, after which naive cells were positively selected on CD45RA and the negative fraction was taken as the memory subset. Blood was collected by leukapheresis, and PBMCs were isolated by Ficoll-Histopaque density gradient centrifugation and then cryopreserved in liquid nitrogen vapor phase. Purity and quantity of every magnetically sorted T cell population were checked by analytical flow cytometry. From each sorted fraction, genomic DNA was isolated and quantified by UV absorbance on a Nanodrop 2000c. The study at large found these results: The small number of donors limited the genetic and exposure-history diversity represented. Clonotypes shared by all four sorted-subset donors showed higher generation probabilities than non-shared clonotypes. Naive subsets generally had larger estimated clonotype richness than memory subsets. Even with the large sequencing depth, rarefaction of the sorted-subset datasets indicated that sequencing was incomplete. Pairwise subsampling led to the expectation that sequencing depth would affect the degree of clonotype sharing among donors. Sampling was restricted to blood, and TCR repertoires in tissues likely differ from the TCR repertoires found in blood. When a few donors were compared, the shared fraction of clonotypes was about 5.2% for naive CD4, about 4% for naive CD8, more than 2% for memory CD4, and less than 0.45% for memory CD8.

Using the deep immunoSEQ assay, multiplex PCR amplified TCR CDR3 regions from genomic DNA. Genomic DNA extracted from each cell subset was distributed evenly over all wells of several immunoSEQ 96-well plates, and each plate served as one replicate. For sorted subsets, about 200 ng genomic DNA, equal to 30,000 to 35,000 T cell genomes, was loaded into each replicate PCR. The purified libraries were quantified using a Qubit 3.0 fluorometer, sized with a Bioanalyzer 2100, and then quantified again using the KAPA Library Quantification kit. A separate single-read 150-cycle Illumina NextSeq 550 flow cell was used to sequence each immunoSEQ 96-well plate. Processing in the source paper ran as follows. Because only junctional sequences without quality scores were contained in the immunoSEQ output, filtering matching that applied to full-length reads could not be performed. Sequences were annotated with PyIR, a Python wrapper for IgBLAST v1.9, and V/J genes and CDR3 were assigned using IMGT germline references. Reads were removed for weak V/J assignments (E-value above 1e-6), missing CDR3, stop codons, out-of-frame junctions, or ambiguous translated residues. V3J clonotypes were defined as sequences sharing the same inferred V gene, J gene, and CDR3 amino acid sequence. Percentage overlap between repertoires was computed as shared unique clonotypes divided by the size of the smaller repertoire. Richness of each repertoire was evaluated using RTK rarefaction, the Chao1 estimator, and Recon v2.1 estimates of unobserved clonotypes. Generation probabilities were computed with OLGA for all TCRbeta clonotypes obtained by the gDNA method from several donors. TCRdb obtained this table from immuneACCESS and retained in-frame rearrangements with V and J assigned. These tables miss some clones; where compared with another copy, unresolved V genes account for less than half of the shortfall, and the remainder is unexplained. D and trimming come from the DNA, and the V and J calls and clone size come from that table. The sample table lists a few million clones, around nine tenths of them with a count of one. Jointly, the top ten make up about 0.13% of the sample.

This chain is built from TRBV5-4 and TRBJ1-1, with no reliable assignment of the D segment. The specimen was naive CD4+ T cells sorted from blood. The sample's cell subset or site label, decoded: CD45RA+ positively selected. The TCR comes from a man younger than 30 in good health. The base sequence is TGTGCCAGCAGCGAGACACCATCCACTGAAGCTTTCTTT. Its protein is CASSETPSTEAFF.